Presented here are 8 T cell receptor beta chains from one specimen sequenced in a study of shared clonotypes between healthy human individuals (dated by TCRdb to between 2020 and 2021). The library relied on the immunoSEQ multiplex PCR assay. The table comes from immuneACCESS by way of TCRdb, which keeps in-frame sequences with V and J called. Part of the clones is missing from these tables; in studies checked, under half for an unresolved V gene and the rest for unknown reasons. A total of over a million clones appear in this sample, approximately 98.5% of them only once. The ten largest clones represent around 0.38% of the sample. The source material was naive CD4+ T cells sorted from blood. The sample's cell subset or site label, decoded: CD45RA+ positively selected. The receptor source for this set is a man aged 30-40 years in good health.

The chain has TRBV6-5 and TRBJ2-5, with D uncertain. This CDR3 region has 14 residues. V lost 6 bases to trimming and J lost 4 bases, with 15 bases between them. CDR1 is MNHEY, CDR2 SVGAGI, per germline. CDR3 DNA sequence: TGTGCCAGCAGCCCAAGAACTACGGCAGAGACCCAGTACTTC. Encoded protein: CASSPRTTAETQYF.

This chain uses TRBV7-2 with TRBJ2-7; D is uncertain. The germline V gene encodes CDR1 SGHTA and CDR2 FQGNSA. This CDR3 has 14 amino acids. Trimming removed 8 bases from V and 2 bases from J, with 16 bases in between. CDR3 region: CASQWARNTYEQYF. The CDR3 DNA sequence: TGTGCCAGCCAGTGGGCCAGAAACACCTACGAGCAGTACTTC. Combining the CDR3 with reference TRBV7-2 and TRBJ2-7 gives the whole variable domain GAGVSQSPSNKVTEKGKDVELRCDPISGHTALYWYRQSLGQGLEFLIYFQGNSAPDKSGLPSDRFSAERTGGSVSTLTIQRTQQEDSAVYLCASQWARNTYEQYFGPGTRLTVT.

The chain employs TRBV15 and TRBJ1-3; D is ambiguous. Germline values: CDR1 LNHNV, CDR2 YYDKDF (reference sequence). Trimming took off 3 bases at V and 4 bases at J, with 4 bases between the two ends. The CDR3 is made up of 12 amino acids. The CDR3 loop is CATSSEGNTIYF. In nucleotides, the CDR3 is TGTGCCACCAGCAGTGAGGGAAACACCATATATTTT.

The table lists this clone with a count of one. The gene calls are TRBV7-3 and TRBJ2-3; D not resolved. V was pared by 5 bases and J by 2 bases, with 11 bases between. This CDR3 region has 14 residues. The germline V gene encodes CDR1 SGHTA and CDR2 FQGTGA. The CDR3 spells CASSHDGPTDTQYF. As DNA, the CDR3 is TGTGCCAGCAGCCATGACGGGCCCACAGATACGCAGTATTTT.

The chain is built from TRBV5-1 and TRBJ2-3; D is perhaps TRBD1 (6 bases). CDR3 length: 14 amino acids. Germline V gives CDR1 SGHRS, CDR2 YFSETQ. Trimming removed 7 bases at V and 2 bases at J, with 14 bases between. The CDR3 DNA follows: TGCGCCAGCGGAACAGGGCCCCTCACAGATACGCAGTATTTT. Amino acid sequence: CASGTGPLTDTQYF. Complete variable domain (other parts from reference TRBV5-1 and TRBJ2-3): KAGVTQTPRYLIKTRGQQVTLSCSPISGHRSVSWYQQTPGQGLQFLFEYFSETQRNKGNFPGRFSGRQFSNSRSEMNVSTLELGDSALYLCASGTGPLTDTQYFGPGTRLTVL.

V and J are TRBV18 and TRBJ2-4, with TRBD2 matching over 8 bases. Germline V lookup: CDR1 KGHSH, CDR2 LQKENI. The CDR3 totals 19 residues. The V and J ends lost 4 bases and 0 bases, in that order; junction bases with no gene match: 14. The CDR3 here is CASSLFISGMDRAKNIQYF. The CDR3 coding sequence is TGTGCCAGCTCACTTTTTATTAGCGGGATGGATAGAGCCAAAAACATTCAGTACTTC.

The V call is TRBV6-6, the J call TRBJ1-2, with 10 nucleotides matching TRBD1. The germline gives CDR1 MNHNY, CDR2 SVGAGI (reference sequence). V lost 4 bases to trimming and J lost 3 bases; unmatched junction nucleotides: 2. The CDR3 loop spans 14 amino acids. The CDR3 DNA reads TGTGCCAGCAGTTTGACAGGGGGCGACTATGGCTACACCTTC. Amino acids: CASSLTGGDYGYTF.

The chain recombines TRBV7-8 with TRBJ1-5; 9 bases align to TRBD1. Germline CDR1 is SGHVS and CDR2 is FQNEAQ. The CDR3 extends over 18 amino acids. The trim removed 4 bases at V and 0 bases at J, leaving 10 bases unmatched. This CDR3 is CASSSRGQGLYSNQPQHF. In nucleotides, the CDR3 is TGTGCCAGCAGCTCAAGGGGACAGGGACTTTATAGCAATCAGCCCCAGCATTTT.